Below are 24 T cell receptor beta chains sequenced from a single sample in a study of T cell repertoires in cytomegalovirus infection. Which antigens these TCRs recognize remains unknown. MiXCR, run by TCRdb on the reads, gives a single entry per CDR3 protein. This repertoire shows roughly 570,000 distinct CDR3 sequences, around 40% found once; its top ten account for around 48%. Sample: cultured PBMCs, taken from culture after CMV antigen stimulation. Source of these receptors: a human donor in good health (CMV status not recorded). Some clones in this sample may be carry-over from other donors' samples.

This sequence joins TRBV11-2 and TRBJ2-7; TRBD2 matches 11 bases. The CDR3 spans 15 residues. CDR1 and CDR2 from the germline V gene are SGHAT and FQNNGV. Trimming took 5 bases from V and 2 from J; bases not matched to a gene: 5. Here the CDR3 DNA reads TGTGCCAGCAGCCTACTAGCGGGAGTGCCCTACGAGCAGTACTTC. Its protein product is CASSLLAGVPYEQYF.

This clonotype appeared many times. This chain uses TRBV7-2 with TRBJ2-3; 12 positions agree with TRBD2. With 5 bases clipped from V and 2 bases from J, the junction kept 5 bases outside the gene matches. CDR1 is SGHTA, CDR2 FQGNSA, per germline. The CDR3 is made up of 16 amino acids. CDR3 protein: CASSPRLAGVTDTQYF. The CDR3 region has the DNA TGTGCCAGCAGCCCCCGACTAGCGGGGGTCACAGATACGCAGTATTTT.

This clonotype has more than one count but fewer than ten. The chain is built from TRBV6-5 and TRBJ2-7, with D tentatively TRBD1 (5 bases). The V end lost 3 bases, the J end lost 0 bases, and 9 bases lay between the germline ends. Germline V gene lookup returns CDR1 MNHEY and CDR2 SVGAGI. The CDR3 is made up of 14 amino acids. The CDR3 region is CASSYSRASYEQYV. CDR3 nucleotides: TGTGCCAGCAGTTATTCCAGGGCCTCCTACGAGCAGTACGTC.

The chain combines TRBV7-2 with TRBJ2-5; 9 bases match TRBD2. J was trimmed by 4 bases and V by 5 bases; bases with no gene match: 8. This CDR3 is built from 15 residues. Germline V CDR1 and CDR2: SGHTA, FQGNSA. Written as DNA, the CDR3 is TGTGCCAGCAGCGCACCAGCGGGGGGTGGAGAGACCCAGTACTTC. Translated: CASSAPAGGGETQYF.

This chain joins TRBV19 and TRBJ2-5, with 7 bases fitting TRBD1. CDR1 is LNHDA and CDR2 is SQIVND in the germline V gene (reference sequence). The CDR3 is 15 amino acids. The junction had 4 bases not matched to a gene; V was cut back by 0 bases and J by 3 bases. CDR3 amino acids: CASSIDPGTEETQYF. The DNA of the CDR3 is TGTGCCAGTAGTATAGACCCAGGGACAGAAGAGACCCAGTACTTC.

The chain employs TRBV4-1 and TRBJ1-6; D call uncertain. CDR3 size: 15 residues. Germline CDR1 and CDR2: MGHRA and YSYEKL. Between the trimmed V and J ends, which lost 4 bases and 9 bases, there was a span of 16 bases. This chain's CDR3 is CASSRLYSGFSPLHF. DNA of the CDR3: TGCGCCAGCAGCCGCCTATACTCGGGGTTTTCACCCCTCCACTTT.

The chain has TRBV7-9 and TRBJ2-1; tentative D call: TRBD2 (6 bases). Trimming stripped 1 base from V and 3 bases from J, with 10 bases between. Germline CDR1 is SEHNR and CDR2 is FQNEAQ (reference sequence). This CDR3 comprises 15 residues. CDR3 residues: CASSLEGLFYNEQFF. In DNA form, the CDR3 reads TGTGCCAGCAGCTTAGAGGGACTCTTCTACAATGAGCAGTTCTTC.

The chain has TRBV12-3 or TRBV12-4 and TRBJ1-4; tentative D call: TRBD1 (5 bases). Trimming pared 5 bases from V and 4 bases from J, leaving 11 bases between. The CDR3 has 14 residues. The CDR3 sequence: CASSTRQGNEKLFF. For the CDR3, the DNA is TGTGCCAGCAGTACACGGCAGGGTAATGAAAAACTGTTTTTT.

This clonotype was seen a handful of times. The chain is built from TRBV7-6 and TRBJ2-5; unclear D gene. The CDR3 runs 15 residues. Germline V lookup: CDR1 SGHVS, CDR2 FNYEAQ. The V and J ends lost 1 base and 1 base respectively, with 10 bases between them. The CDR3 loop is CASSLGQTVQETQYF. DNA for the CDR3: TGTGCCAGCAGCTTAGGTCAAACAGTCCAAGAGACCCAGTACTTC.

V and J are TRBV7-9 and TRBJ2-1; 7 bases agree with TRBD1. The trim removed 3 bases at V and 0 bases at J, leaving 8 bases unmatched. The CDR3 is 17 amino acids. The germline V gene encodes CDR1 SEHNR and CDR2 FQNEAQ (reference sequence). The CDR3 coding sequence is TGTGCCAGCAGCTTGAACTTCGGGACAGTCTCCTACAATGAGCAGTTCTTC. Protein: CASSLNFGTVSYNEQFF.

The rearrangement links TRBV27 to TRBJ2-7, with a weak D call TRBD2 (6 bases). The CDR3 is 13 residues long. Trimming took 5 bases from V and 6 from J, leaving 14 bases between them. Germline V gene sequence: CDR1 MNHEY, CDR2 SMNVEV (reference sequence). The CDR3 nucleotides read TGTGCCAGCAGTCCAACGGGGGAGGTCGAGCAGTACTTC. It is translated as CASSPTGEVEQYF.

V is TRBV6-2 or TRBV6-3 and J is TRBJ2-3; D ambiguous. Germline CDR1 reads MNHEY; CDR2 reads SVGEGT. Trimming took 4 bases from V and 6 from J, leaving 11 bases between them. The CDR3 contains 13 residues. Here the CDR3 DNA reads TGTGCCAGCAGTTCCCAGTTAAAGGATACGCAGTATTTT. It specifies CASSSQLKDTQYF.

The chain uses TRBV4-2 and TRBJ2-3; 13 bases align to TRBD2. Germline V gene lookup returns CDR1 LGHNA and CDR2 YNFKEQ. The CDR3 length is 18 residues. The junction had 9 bases not matched to a gene; V was cut back by 3 bases and J by 3 bases. DNA of the CDR3: TGTGCCAGCAGCCACGCCACCGGGACTAGCGGGGTTACAGATACGCAGTATTTT. Its protein product is CASSHATGTSGVTDTQYF.

This clonotype was seen a handful of times. The chain uses TRBV11-2 and TRBJ1-1, with a weak D call TRBD1 (6 bases). The CDR3 has 11 amino acids. In germline, CDR1 is SGHAT, CDR2 FQNNGV. Trimming shortened V by 5 bases and J by 9 bases, and 10 bases separated the two germline ends. The CDR3 is CASSVRDKAFF. The CDR3 DNA reads TGTGCCAGCAGCGTCCGGGACAAAGCTTTCTTT.

This clonotype was seen only a few times. The V and J genes are TRBV18 and TRBJ2-2; D is uncertain. This CDR3 is built from 14 residues. Per the germline V gene, CDR1 is KGHSH and CDR2 is LQKENI. The V end lost 2 bases, the J end lost 3 bases, and 7 bases lay between the germline ends. The CDR3 nucleotides are TGTGCCAGCTCACCAGGCCAGTACACCGGGGAGCTGTTTTTT. Its translation is CASSPGQYTGELFF.

A few counts support this clonotype. V gene TRBV15 combines with J gene TRBJ1-4, with a possible D match to TRBD1 (5 bases). Looked up from germline, CDR1 is LNHNV and CDR2 is YYDKDF (reference sequence). Between the trimmed V and J ends, which lost 1 base and 5 bases, there was a span of 11 bases. There are 15 residues in the CDR3. In nucleotides, the CDR3 is TGTGCCACCAGCAGAGGGACACAACTAAATGAAAAACTGTTTTTT. It translates to CATSRGTQLNEKLFF.

V usage is TRBV2 and J usage is TRBJ2-7, with D perhaps given as TRBD1 or TRBD2 (5 bases each). Germline CDR1 is SNHLY and CDR2 is FYNNEI. CDR3 length: 12 residues. V lost 4 bases to trimming and J lost 12 bases, with 16 bases between them. CDR3 residues: CASSVVGTEVYF. The CDR3 nucleotides are TGTGCCAGCAGTGTGGTAGGGACCGAGGTGTACTTC.

The chain couples TRBV7-2 to TRBJ2-1; 7 bases are a match to TRBD1. Losses at the gene ends were 7 bases for V and 10 bases for J; bases not matched to a gene: 7. The length of the CDR3 is 12 residues. The germline V gene has CDR1 SGHTA and CDR2 FQGNSA. This CDR3 is CASTPPGQEQFF. CDR3 sequence (DNA): TGTGCCAGCACCCCCCCGGGACAGGAGCAGTTCTTC.

This chain connects TRBV19 to TRBJ1-2; a possible D gene is TRBD1 (6 bases). Between the trimmed V and J ends, which lost 6 bases and 4 bases, there was a span of 12 bases. Germline V gene lookup returns CDR1 LNHDA and CDR2 SQIVND (reference sequence). The CDR3 has 13 amino acids. CDR3 DNA sequence: TGTGCCAGTAGGTCTCAGGGGACCTATGGCTACACCTTC. Translation gives CASRSQGTYGYTF.

The chain uses TRBV29-1 and TRBJ2-5, with 7 bases fitting TRBD1. Trimming at V came to 7 bases and at J to 3 bases, leaving 2 bases not matched to a gene. The CDR3 runs to 11 residues. Germline V gene data show CDR1 as SQVTM and CDR2 as ANQGSEA. The CDR3 protein is CSGDREETQYF. In DNA, the CDR3 is TGCAGCGGTGACAGGGAAGAGACCCAGTACTTC.

The rearrangement links TRBV12-3 or TRBV12-4 to TRBJ2-3; no definite D call. Trimming removed 3 bases from V and 0 bases from J, with 10 bases in between. The CDR3 spans 15 residues. CDR3 sequence: CASSFRAVSTDTQYF. The CDR3 DNA follows: TGTGCCAGCAGTTTTAGGGCGGTTAGCACAGATACGCAGTATTTT.

Remarks on this clonotype: Because it lacks the conserved phenylalanine or tryptophan at the end, this CDR3 is likely a read error. The chain uses TRBV20-1 and TRBJ2-5; 7 nucleotides align to TRBD2. V lost 6 bases and J lost 5; bases outside the gene matches: 12. The CDR3 is made up of 14 amino acids. Per germline, CDR1 DFQATT and CDR2 SNEGSKA (reference sequence). The CDR3 nucleotides read TGCAGTGCCGACGGCGGGAGTAGAGCGGAGACCCAGTACCTC. It specifies CSADGGSRAETQYL.

The rearrangement uses TRBV18 and TRBJ1-1; D might be TRBD1 (5 bases). CDR3 length equals 16 residues. Per the germline V gene, CDR1 is KGHSH and CDR2 is LQKENI. The ends were cut back, 0 bases at V and 2 bases at J, with 13 bases in the middle. This chain's CDR3 is CASSPPGRRVNTEAFF. The CDR3 DNA is TGTGCCAGCTCACCACCGGGGCGCAGGGTCAACACTGAAGCTTTCTTT.

This CDR3 is CASSLTGPTGNTIYF. CDR3 bases: TGTGCCAGCAGCTTGACGGGGCCAACTGGAAACACCATATATTTT. V usage is TRBV7-9 and J usage is TRBJ1-3, with D perhaps TRBD1 (5 bases). Germline V gene data show CDR1 as SEHNR and CDR2 as FQNEAQ (reference sequence). The CDR3 is 15 residues long. Trimming pared 3 bases from V and 2 bases from J, leaving 11 bases between.